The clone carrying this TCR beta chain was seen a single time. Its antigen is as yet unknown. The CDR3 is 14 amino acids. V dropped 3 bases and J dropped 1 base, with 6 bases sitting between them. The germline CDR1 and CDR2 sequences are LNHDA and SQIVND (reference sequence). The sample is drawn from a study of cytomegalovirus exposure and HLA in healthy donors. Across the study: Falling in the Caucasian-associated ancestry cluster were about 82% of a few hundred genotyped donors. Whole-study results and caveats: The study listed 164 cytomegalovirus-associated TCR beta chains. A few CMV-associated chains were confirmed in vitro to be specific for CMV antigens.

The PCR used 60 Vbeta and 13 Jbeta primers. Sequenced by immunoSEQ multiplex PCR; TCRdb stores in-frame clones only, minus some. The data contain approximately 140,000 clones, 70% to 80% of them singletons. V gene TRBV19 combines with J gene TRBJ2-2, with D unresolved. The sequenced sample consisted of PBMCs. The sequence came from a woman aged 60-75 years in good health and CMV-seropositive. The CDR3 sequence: CASSIWRNTGELFF. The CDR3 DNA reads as TGTGCCAGTAGTATCTGGAGGAACACCGGGGAGCTGTTTTTT.